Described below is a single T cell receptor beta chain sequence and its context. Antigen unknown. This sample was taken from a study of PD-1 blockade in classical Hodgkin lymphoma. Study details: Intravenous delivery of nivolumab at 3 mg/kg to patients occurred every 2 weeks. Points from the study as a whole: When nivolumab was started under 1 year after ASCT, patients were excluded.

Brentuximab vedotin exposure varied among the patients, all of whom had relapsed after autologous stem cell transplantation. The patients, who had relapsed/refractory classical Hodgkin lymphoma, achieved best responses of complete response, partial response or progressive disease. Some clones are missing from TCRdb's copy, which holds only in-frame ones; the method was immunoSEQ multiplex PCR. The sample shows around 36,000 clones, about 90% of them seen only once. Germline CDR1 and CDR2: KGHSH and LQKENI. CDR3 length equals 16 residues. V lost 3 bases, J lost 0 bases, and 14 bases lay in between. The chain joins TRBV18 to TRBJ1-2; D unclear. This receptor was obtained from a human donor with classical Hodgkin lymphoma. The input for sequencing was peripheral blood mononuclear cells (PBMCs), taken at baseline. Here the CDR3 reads CASSPGRGGTNYGYTF. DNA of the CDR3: TGTGCCAGCTCACCCGGGAGAGGCGGAACTAACTATGGCTACACCTTC.